Listed below are T cell receptor beta chains from one sample, sequenced in a study of cytomegalovirus exposure and HLA in healthy donors. Repertoires were generated with immunoSEQ multiplex PCR, while TCRdb's copy carries only in-frame clones and drops some. This sample has some 180,000 clones, with 65% to 85% found just once. Sequenced: PBMCs. All receptors come from a man in his forties or fifties in good health and CMV-seropositive. The CDR3 runs from the conserved cysteine through the conserved F or W. D genes are given only for firm matches. Size values are once, few and many counts, or a class for expanded clones, and some rows have none.

>TRBV7-2|TRBJ2-3|TRBD1|-
CASSLRTGHPQYF
TGTGCCAGCAGCTTGCGGACAGGGCATCCGCAGTATTTT
>TRBV7-8|TRBJ2-6|-|few
CASRLDGPGQSYSGANVLTF
TGTGCCAGCAGACTAGACGGCCCAGGACAGTCCTACTCTGGGGCCAACGTCCTGACTTTC
>TRBV9|TRBJ2-1|TRBD2|-
CASSLPSGRLSEQFF
TGTGCCAGCAGTCTTCCTAGCGGGAGGTTGAGTGAGCAGTTCTTC
>TRBV11-1|TRBJ2-1|TRBD2|-
CASSSGLAGGLSNEQFF
TGTGCCAGCAGCTCCGGACTAGCGGGAGGGCTCAGCAATGAGCAGTTCTTC
>TRBV11-2|TRBJ2-1|TRBD2|-
CASSLGVASGREQFF
TGTGCCAGCAGCTTAGGAGTCGCTAGCGGGAGGGAGCAGTTCTTC
>TRBV4-1|TRBJ2-7|TRBD1|-
CASSQVTGGYEQYF
TGCGCCAGCAGCCAAGTTACAGGGGGCTACGAGCAGTACTTC
>TRBV6-5|TRBJ1-2|-|-
CASSRQGYGYTF
TGTGCCAGCAGTCGACAAGGCTATGGCTACACCTTC
>TRBV10-2|TRBJ2-7|-|once
CASMDPIGAYEQYF
TGCGCCAGCATGGACCCTATCGGGGCCTACGAGCAGTACTTC
>TRBV29-1|TRBJ2-5|-|-
CSVGQKVSQETQYF
TGCAGCGTTGGGCAAAAAGTCTCCCAAGAGACCCAGTACTTC
>TRBV5-1|TRBJ2-3|TRBD2|once
CASSGGLAVNPEDTQYF
TGCGCCAGCAGCGGGGGACTAGCGGTTAACCCTGAGGATACGCAGTATTTT
>TRBV28|TRBJ2-2|-|-
CASSFHGELFF
TGTGCCAGCAGTTTTCACGGGGAGCTGTTTTTT
>TRBV27|TRBJ2-7|-|-
CASSFSGVKQYF
TGTGCCAGCAGTTTTTCAGGGGTCAAGCAGTACTTC
>TRBV18|TRBJ2-3|TRBD2|-
CASSPSGDTDTQYF
TGTGCCAGCTCACCGAGCGGGGACACAGATACGCAGTATTTT
>TRBV19|TRBJ2-2|-|once
CASSIGPSYYGAGELFF
TGTGCCAGTAGTATAGGGCCTAGCTATTACGGCGCCGGGGAGCTGTTTTTT
>TRBV9|TRBJ2-7|-|-
CASSPRGPSYEQYF
TGTGCCAGCAGCCCCAGGGGACCGTCCTACGAGCAGTACTTC
>TRBV5-6|TRBJ1-1|-|once
CASSLAARGNTEAFF
TGTGCCAGCAGCTTGGCGGCCAGGGGAAACACTGAAGCTTTCTTT
>TRBV19|TRBJ1-1|-|-
CASSKPNTEAFF
TGTGCCAGTAGTAAGCCGAACACTGAAGCTTTCTTT
>TRBV5-1|TRBJ2-7|TRBD1|-
CASSPGTGQYF
TGCGCCAGCAGCCCGGGGACAGGACAGTACTTC
>TRBV7-8|TRBJ2-3|TRBD2|-
CASSLGLADSPDTQYF
TGTGCCAGCAGCCTCGGACTAGCGGATAGCCCAGATACGCAGTATTTT
>TRBV5-3|TRBJ2-2|TRBD1|-
CARSALPGQGLYVITGELFF
TGTGCCAGAAGCGCGCTCCCGGGACAGGGCCTTTACGTCATCACCGGGGAGCTGTTTTTT
>TRBV10-2|TRBJ2-1|TRBD2|-
CASRRGLADYNEQFF
TGCGCCAGCAGGAGGGGACTAGCGGATTACAATGAGCAGTTCTTC
>TRBV7-2|TRBJ2-6|-|once
CASSGTSGANVLTF
TGTGCCAGCAGCGGGACTTCTGGGGCCAACGTCCTGACTTTC
>TRBV27|TRBJ1-5|TRBD1|-
CASSLDRVNQPQHF
TGTGCCAGCAGTCTTGACAGGGTCAATCAGCCCCAGCATTTT
>TRBV5-4|TRBJ2-5|-|-
CASRGTKVGETQYF
TGTGCCAGCAGAGGGACAAAGGTGGGAGAGACCCAGTACTTC
>TRBV5-1|TRBJ1-2|-|-
CASSLGQWGSGYTF
TGCGCCAGCAGCTTGGGACAGTGGGGTTCTGGCTACACCTTC
>TRBV19|TRBJ2-7|-|-
CASSWGPSYEQYF
TGTGCCAGTAGTTGGGGCCCCTCCTACGAGCAGTACTTC
>TRBV5-1|TRBJ2-5|TRBD2|-
CASSPGGTSKETQYF
TGCGCCAGCAGCCCTGGAGGGACTAGCAAAGAGACCCAGTACTTC
>TRBV15|TRBJ1-1|-|-
CATSRGQPIGNTEAFF
TGTGCCACCAGCAGAGGACAGCCGATAGGGAACACTGAAGCTTTCTTT
>TRBV6-1|TRBJ1-2|-|-
CASSGQITNYGYTF
TGTGCCAGCAGTGGACAGATAACCAACTATGGCTACACCTTC
>TRBV19|TRBJ1-5|TRBD1|-
CASSIPQGAIGNQPQHF
TGTGCCAGTAGTATTCCCCAGGGGGCGATAGGCAATCAGCCCCAGCATTTT
>TRBV6-1|TRBJ1-1|TRBD1|-
CASRRQGAYEAFF
TGTGCCAGCCGCAGACAGGGGGCTTATGAAGCTTTCTTT
>TRBV4-3|TRBJ1-2|-|-
CASSQDLGTGKETYGYTF
TGCGCCAGCAGCCAAGATTTAGGAACAGGCAAGGAGACTTATGGCTACACCTTC
>TRBV29-1|TRBJ1-1|-|once
CSVIFPMRNTEAFF
TGCAGCGTTATTTTCCCTATGAGAAACACTGAAGCTTTCTTT
>TRBV6-1|TRBJ1-2|TRBD1|once
CASSEGAGPGQGSGYTF
TGTGCCAGCAGTGAAGGGGCTGGACCGGGACAGGGTAGTGGCTACACCTTC
>TRBV14|TRBJ1-1|-|-
CASSQDQQGEAFF
TGTGCCAGCAGCCAAGATCAACAGGGTGAAGCTTTCTTT
>TRBV6-6|TRBJ1-1|-|once
CASSYSQGNTEAFF
TGTGCCAGCAGTTACTCGCAGGGGAACACTGAAGCTTTCTTT
>TRBV7-6|TRBJ1-2|TRBD1|-
CASSPKIGQGSYGYTF
TGTGCCAGCAGCCCAAAAATCGGACAGGGATCCTATGGCTACACCTTC
>TRBV5-6|TRBJ2-2|-|-
CASSLEPGAGELFF
TGTGCCAGCAGCTTGGAGCCGGGGGCCGGGGAGCTGTTTTTT
>TRBV5-5|TRBJ2-7|-|-
CASSLLREAYEQYF
TGTGCCAGCAGCTTGCTCAGAGAGGCCTACGAGCAGTACTTC
>TRBV18|TRBJ2-1|-|-
CASSPLTADINNEQFF
TGTGCCAGCTCACCCCTGACCGCCGACATTAACAATGAGCAGTTCTTC
>TRBV9|TRBJ2-1|TRBD2|-
CASSVLAGASNEQFF
TGTGCCAGCAGCGTGCTAGCGGGGGCCTCTAATGAGCAGTTCTTC
>TRBV6-1|TRBJ2-5|TRBD2|-
CASSRLASQETQYF
TGTGCCAGCAGCCGACTAGCGTCACAAGAGACCCAGTACTTC
>TRBV7-9|TRBJ1-4|-|-
CASSLAIGERTNEKLFF
TGTGCCAGCAGCTTAGCGATCGGGGAAAGGACTAATGAAAAACTGTTTTTT
>TRBV7-6|TRBJ2-3|TRBD2|-
CASSLFASGASTDTQYF
TGTGCCAGCAGCTTATTCGCTAGCGGGGCTAGCACAGATACGCAGTATTTT
>TRBV9|TRBJ2-3|-|-
CASSVTANTDTQYF
TGTGCCAGCAGCGTGACAGCCAACACAGATACGCAGTATTTT
>TRBV2|TRBJ1-3|TRBD1|-
CASSETGPSYSGNTIYF
TGTGCCAGCAGTGAGACAGGGCCATCTTACTCTGGAAACACCATATATTTT
>TRBV5-1|TRBJ1-1|TRBD1|-
CASSATTGGTEAFF
TGCGCCAGCAGCGCAACGACAGGGGGGACTGAAGCTTTCTTT
>TRBV19|TRBJ1-5|TRBD1|-
CASSIGRQGLSNQPQHF
TGTGCCAGTAGTATAGGGAGACAGGGGTTGAGCAATCAGCCCCAGCATTTT
>TRBV14|TRBJ2-2|TRBD2|-
CASSQGLAGGPGPGELFF
TGTGCCAGCAGCCAAGGACTAGCGGGAGGGCCGGGACCCGGGGAGCTGTTTTTT
>TRBV5-1|TRBJ2-7|TRBD2|-
CASSWGLADTYEQYF
TGCGCCAGCAGCTGGGGACTAGCGGATACCTACGAGCAGTACTTC
>TRBV4-1|TRBJ1-1|-|-
CASSPSGVGANTEAFF
TGCGCCAGCAGCCCTTCCGGGGTGGGGGCGAACACTGAAGCTTTCTTT
>TRBV29-1|TRBJ2-3|-|-
CSFDSYLTDTQYF
TGCAGCTTCGACTCCTACCTCACAGATACGCAGTATTTT
>TRBV6-1|TRBJ2-5|-|once
CASSEHFDYEETQYF
TGTGCCAGCAGTGAACATTTCGACTACGAAGAGACCCAGTACTTC
>TRBV7-2|TRBJ2-3|TRBD2|-
CASSLATSGTDTQYF
TGTGCCAGCAGCTTAGCTACTAGCGGTACAGATACGCAGTATTTT
>TRBV7-2|TRBJ2-5|TRBD2|-
CASSTGLAETQYF
TGTGCCAGCAGCACGGGACTAGCGGAGACCCAGTACTTC
>TRBV6-5|TRBJ2-7|TRBD1|-
CASRGTGGTYEQYF
TGTGCCAGCAGGGGGACAGGGGGAACCTACGAGCAGTACTTC
>TRBV7-2|TRBJ1-1|-|-
CASSAVVYSTEAFF
TGTGCCAGCAGCGCCGTGGTCTACAGCACTGAAGCTTTCTTT
>TRBV11-1|TRBJ1-5|-|-
CASSLGGSNQPQHF
TGTGCCAGCAGCCTGGGGGGTAGCAATCAGCCCCAGCATTTT
>TRBV5-8|TRBJ2-1|TRBD1|-
CASSPIGTGIYNEQFF
TGTGCCAGCAGCCCGATCGGGACAGGGATCTACAATGAGCAGTTCTTC
>TRBV15|TRBJ1-2|-|-
CATSRDTGRSYGYTF
TGTGCCACCAGCAGAGATACAGGTAGATCATATGGCTACACCTTC